These 28 T cell receptor beta chains came from one sample sequenced in a study of blood T cell repertoires in COVID-19. Profiling relied on immunoSEQ multiplex PCR, and the TCRdb table lists in-frame clones only, not all of them. This table holds more than 200,000 clones, 70% to 90% found once. Sequenced: PBMCs or T cells enriched from blood (not recorded which). The receptors shown here come from a man aged 30-40 years who had recovered from COVID-19.

The chain carries TRBV3-1 (or the pseudogene TRBV3-2) and TRBJ1-1; D unclear. CDR3 length: 12 residues. CDR1 and CDR2 (germline): LGHDT, YNNKEL (reference sequence). The V end lost 1 base, the J end lost 9 bases, and 9 bases lay between the germline ends. In DNA, the CDR3 is TGTGCCAGCAGCCAAGGTACCAGGAAAGCTTTCTTT. It yields the protein CASSQGTRKAFF.

The chain employs TRBV3-1 (or the pseudogene TRBV3-2) and TRBJ2-7, with D tentatively TRBD1 (6 bases). This CDR3 has 13 residues. The V end was cut by 6 bases, the J end by 3 bases, with 12 bases between. Germline CDR1 is LGHDT and CDR2 is YNNKEL (reference sequence). The CDR3, as DNA: TGTGCCAGCAGACCCAAGGACAGCTACGAGCAGTACTTC. It codes for CASRPKDSYEQYF.

The rearrangement links TRBV10-3 to TRBJ2-7; 8 bases are a match to TRBD1. The CDR3 consists of 17 residues. Germline assignment: CDR1 ENHRY and CDR2 SYGVKD. V trimming: 2 bases; J trimming: 4 bases; junction bases outside the gene matches: 13. The CDR3 nucleotides read TGTGCCATCAGTGAGCTACAGGGGGACCCGACGAGATACGAGCAGTACTTC. It codes for CAISELQGDPTRYEQYF.

This chain uses TRBV15 with TRBJ2-7; D is unresolved. Germline V gene data show CDR1 as LNHNV and CDR2 as YYDKDF (reference sequence). The CDR3 extends over 13 amino acids. V lost 0 bases, J lost 3 bases, and 6 bases lay in between. CDR3 bases: TGTGCCACCAGCAGAGATCCAGGCTACGAGCAGTACTTC. Amino acid sequence: CATSRDPGYEQYF.

The V call is TRBV10-3, the J call TRBJ2-4; 8 bases map to TRBD2. The CDR3 is 14 residues long. Losses at the gene ends were 2 bases for V and 8 bases for J; bases not matched to a gene: 5. The germline gives CDR1 ENHRY, CDR2 SYGVKD. CDR3 loop: CAISEGREVDIQYF. The CDR3 nucleotides read TGTGCCATCAGTGAGGGGCGGGAGGTTGACATTCAGTACTTC.

The chain is built from TRBV4-1 and TRBJ2-5; 12 bases are shared with TRBD2. With V trimmed by 1 base and J by 9 bases, 6 bases remained unmatched. CDR3 size: 15 residues. Germline assignment: CDR1 MGHRA and CDR2 YSYEKL. The CDR3 is CASSQVTSGRPAQYF. The CDR3 DNA is TGCGCCAGCAGCCAAGTAACTAGCGGGAGGCCGGCCCAGTACTTC.

This chain links TRBV3-1 (or the pseudogene TRBV3-2) with TRBJ2-1; the match to TRBD2 covers 14 bases. CDR1 is LGHDT and CDR2 is YNNKEL in the germline V gene (reference sequence). The ends lost 5 bases at V and 7 bases at J; junction bases unmatched: 7. The CDR3 consists of 16 residues. CDR3 sequence reads: CASSGRLAGGENEQFF. DNA for the CDR3: TGTGCCAGCAGCGGCCGACTAGCGGGGGGGGAAAATGAGCAGTTCTTC.

The CDR3 sequence: CASSLATGKNTEAFF. The DNA of the CDR3 is TGTGCCAGCAGCTTAGCGACAGGGAAGAACACTGAAGCTTTCTTT. This chain links TRBV7-9 with TRBJ1-1; 7 positions agree with TRBD1. J lost 1 base, V lost 0 bases, and 2 bases had no gene match. The CDR3 is made up of 15 amino acids. Germline V gene data show CDR1 as SEHNR and CDR2 as FQNEAQ (reference sequence). The full variable domain, rest sourced from reference TRBV7-9 and TRBJ1-1, is DTGVSQNPRHKITKRGQNVTFRCDPISEHNRLYWYRQTLGQGPEFLTYFQNEAQLEKSRLLSDRFSAERPKGSFSTLEIQRTEQGDSAMYLCASSLATGKNTEAFFGQGTRLTVV.

In this sample, this clone turned up once. The chain links TRBV28 to TRBJ2-3; the D gene is possibly TRBD1 (6 bases). Between the trimmed V and J ends, which lost 3 bases and 1 base, there was a span of 8 bases. Germline CDR1 reads MDHEN; CDR2 reads SYDVKM. This CDR3 is built from 14 residues. The CDR3 coding sequence is TGTGCCAGCAGTTTGGACAGAGGCACAGATACGCAGTATTTT. It translates to CASSLDRGTDTQYF.

V usage is TRBV5-6 and J usage is TRBJ1-1, with TRBD1 matching over 7 bases. Per the germline V gene, CDR1 is SGHDT and CDR2 is YYEEEE. CDR3 length equals 11 residues. V lost 3 bases to trimming and J lost 9 bases; unmatched junction nucleotides: 2. The CDR3 reads CASSSGGKAFF. Here the CDR3 DNA reads TGTGCCAGCAGCTCAGGGGGGAAAGCTTTCTTT.

The chain has TRBV4-2 and TRBJ2-7; D is possibly TRBD1 (6 bases). The CDR3 runs to 17 residues. With 0 bases removed from V and 3 bases from J, the gap between germline ends came to 18 bases. Germline assignment: CDR1 LGHNA and CDR2 YNFKEQ. The CDR3 sequence: CASSQDWGRTVDYEQYF. Written as DNA, the CDR3 is TGTGCCAGCAGCCAAGATTGGGGGCGGACAGTCGACTACGAGCAGTACTTC.

The chain couples TRBV28 to TRBJ1-2, with TRBD1 as a possible D gene (5 bases). V shed 3 bases and J shed 8 bases, with 10 bases lying between them. This CDR3 is 12 amino acids long. Germline V gene lookup returns CDR1 MDHEN and CDR2 SYDVKM. The DNA for the CDR3 is TGTGCCAGCAGTTTTTCAGGGTCCGGCTACACCTTC. Protein product: CASSFSGSGYTF.

The chain joins TRBV5-6 to TRBJ2-7, with 11 bases that match TRBD2. Germline values: CDR1 SGHDT, CDR2 YYEEEE. V shed 4 bases and J 5 bases; nucleotides not matched to a gene: 11. There are 16 residues in the CDR3. CDR3 in DNA: TGTGCCAGCAGCCAAGAACTAGCGGGAGAATTGGACGAGCAGTACTTC. Protein sequence: CASSQELAGELDEQYF.

The chain employs TRBV9 and TRBJ1-2; unclear D gene. The CDR3 spans 14 residues. Germline CDR1 is SGDLS and CDR2 is YYNGEE. The V and J ends lost 0 bases and 6 bases respectively, with 12 bases between them. The CDR3 sequence is CASSVAGLGNGYTF. The CDR3, as DNA: TGTGCCAGCAGCGTAGCTGGACTGGGCAATGGCTACACCTTC.

In this sample, this clone turned up once. V is TRBV4-3 and J is TRBJ1-2; unclear D gene. The V gene lost 2 bases and the J gene lost 0 bases, with 16 bases spanning the gap. CDR1 and CDR2 (germline): LGHNA, YSLEER. The CDR3 spans 17 residues. In DNA, the CDR3 is TGCGCCAGCAGCCAAAGCCGTGCCCAACGATCTAACTATGGCTACACCTTC. As protein: CASSQSRAQRSNYGYTF.

This clone was found once. The J gene is TRBJ2-3, the V gene TRBV27; 7 bases map to TRBD2. With 8 bases clipped from V and 0 bases from J, the junction kept 11 bases outside the gene matches. The CDR3 extends over 16 amino acids. Germline V gene data show CDR1 as MNHEY and CDR2 as SMNVEV (reference sequence). The CDR3 region has the DNA TGTGCCAGCGGCCCCTGGGGGGGGTCGAGCACAGATACGCAGTATTTT. It encodes CASGPWGGSSTDTQYF.

The genes are TRBV5-1 and TRBJ2-1; D ambiguous. Germline V lookup: CDR1 SGHRS, CDR2 YFSETQ. The CDR3 has 11 residues. The V and J ends lost 0 bases and 10 bases respectively, with 5 bases between them. The CDR3 region has the DNA TGCGCCAGCAGCTTGGGTCTCGAGCAGTTCTTC. It encodes CASSLGLEQFF.

This chain connects TRBV28 to TRBJ1-5; D uncertain. Germline assignment: CDR1 MDHEN and CDR2 SYDVKM. This CDR3 has 14 amino acids. Trimming cost V 2 bases and J 9 bases, with 14 bases left between them. The CDR3 loop reads CASSLGGSVSPQHF. DNA of the CDR3: TGTGCCAGCAGTTTAGGCGGCAGCGTCTCGCCCCAGCATTTT.

The V call is TRBV24-1, the J call TRBJ2-2; TRBD2 agrees at 14 bases. Germline-derived CDR1 and CDR2 are KGHDR and SFDVKD. This CDR3 contains 18 residues. Trimming took 9 bases from V and 2 from J; bases not matched to a gene: 10. CDR3 sequence: CATGGATSGGANTGELFF. The CDR3 region has the DNA TGTGCCACCGGTGGGGCGACTAGCGGGGGGGCCAACACCGGGGAGCTGTTTTTT.

The rearrangement uses TRBV9 and TRBJ2-4, with 7 nucleotides matching TRBD2. CDR3 length: 18 residues. Per germline, CDR1 SGDLS and CDR2 YYNGEE. The ends lost 0 bases at V and 1 base at J; junction bases unmatched: 10. Here the CDR3 DNA reads TGTGCCAGCAGCGTAGCTAGCGGTTCAGCGGGGGCCAAAAACATTCAGTACTTC. Residues: CASSVASGSAGAKNIQYF.

This rearrangement joins TRBV11-2 to TRBJ2-5; D might be TRBD1 (5 bases). The CDR3 runs 16 residues. Germline CDR1 reads SGHAT; CDR2 reads FQNNGV. Trimming removed 1 base from V and 2 bases from J, with 14 bases in between. The CDR3 bases are TGTGCCAGCAGCTTAGGGGTAGGGGATAGGCAAGAGACCCAGTACTTC. It translates to CASSLGVGDRQETQYF. The complete variable domain, with remaining parts taken from reference TRBV11-2 and TRBJ2-5, reads EAGVAQSPRYKIIEKRQSVAFWCNPISGHATLYWYQQILGQGPKLLIQFQNNGVVDDSQLPKDRFSAERLKGVDSTLKIQPAKLEDSAVYLCASSLGVGDRQETQYFGPGTRLLVL.

The gene calls are TRBV11-2 and TRBJ1-5; D not resolved. The CDR3 consists of 12 residues. Germline V gene sequence: CDR1 SGHAT, CDR2 FQNNGV. Trimming removed 0 bases from V and 7 bases from J, with 4 bases in between. DNA of the CDR3: TGTGCCAGCAGCTTAGAGAGGCAGCCCCAGCATTTT. Translation gives CASSLERQPQHF.

The chain recombines TRBV6-5 with TRBJ2-7; 10 nucleotides agree with TRBD1. Germline V gives CDR1 MNHEY, CDR2 SVGAGI. Trimming removed 7 bases from V and 6 bases from J; junction bases left unmatched: 6. The CDR3 loop spans 13 amino acids. CDR3 sequence reads: CASMRTGGTEQYF. CDR3 sequence (DNA): TGTGCCAGCATGAGGACAGGGGGTACCGAGCAGTACTTC.

V gene TRBV23-1 combines with J gene TRBJ1-1; a possible D gene is TRBD1 (6 bases). TRBV23-1 is known as an ORF, though its function is uncertain. Trimming stripped 6 bases from V and 3 bases from J, with 14 bases between. The CDR3 is 14 amino acids. The CDR3 loop reads CASSANRADTEAFF. Here the CDR3 DNA reads TGCGCCAGCAGCGCAAACAGGGCGGACACTGAAGCTTTCTTT.

This clone is a singleton in its sample. The chain has TRBV7-9 and TRBJ1-4; D call uncertain. CDR3 length equals 15 residues. Germline V gene sequence: CDR1 SEHNR, CDR2 FQNEAQ (reference sequence). Trimming took off 1 base at V and 5 bases at J, with 11 bases between the two ends. The DNA of the CDR3 is TGTGCCAGCAGCTTAGGCAGAGGCCCGAATGAAAAACTGTTTTTT. This codes for CASSLGRGPNEKLFF.

The sample holds a few counts of this clone. The V and J genes are TRBV5-1 and TRBJ1-2; the D is unclear. Germline CDR1 is SGHRS and CDR2 is YFSETQ. V lost 4 bases and J 3 bases, leaving 13 bases between the germline ends. This CDR3 is 14 amino acids long. The CDR3 DNA sequence: TGCGCCAGCAGCCCCGATGGAGGGTACTATGGCTACACCTTC. Translated: CASSPDGGYYGYTF.

The chain is built from TRBV27 and TRBJ2-7; TRBD1 matches at 8 bases. The CDR3 is made up of 13 amino acids. Germline-derived CDR1 and CDR2 are MNHEY and SMNVEV (reference sequence). Unmatched junction bases numbered 8, after V lost 7 bases and J lost 6 bases. CDR3 amino acids: CASKYQGAVEQYF. DNA for the CDR3: TGTGCCAGCAAATACCAGGGGGCCGTCGAGCAGTACTTC.

The rearrangement links TRBV4-3 to TRBJ2-7; TRBD2 aligns across 11 bases. This CDR3 spans 17 amino acids. From germline, CDR1 is LGHNA and CDR2 YSLEER. With V trimmed by 0 bases and J by 1 base, 5 bases remained unmatched. CDR3: CASSQDALAGGSYEQYF. In DNA form, the CDR3 reads TGCGCCAGCAGCCAAGATGCGCTAGCGGGGGGTTCCTACGAGCAGTACTTC.